One and the same sample provided the 30 T cell receptor beta chains below, sequenced in a study of tumor and adjacent non-tumor tissue in lung cancer. This sample's RNA came from whole unsorted tissue. This non-tumor lung sample came from over 3 cm beyond the tumor edge. TCRbeta libraries were built with three rounds of nested PCR, modified from ARM-PCR. TCRdb itself ran the multiplex PCR reads through MiXCR, one entry per CDR3 protein. The sample has around 80,000 distinct CDR3 sequences, roughly 80% seen once. Material: distant non-tumor lung tissue. The origin of the receptors is a man between 60 and 70 years old with non-small cell lung cancer.

This clonotype was seen only a few times. The chain joins TRBV28 to TRBJ2-7; 7 bases map to TRBD2. Germline V gene data show CDR1 as MDHEN and CDR2 as SYDVKM. The CDR3 runs to 12 residues. With 4 bases clipped from V and 11 bases from J, the junction kept 8 bases outside the gene matches. The chain's CDR3 is CASSSPGGSKYF. CDR3 nucleotide sequence: TGTGCCAGCAGTTCCCCGGGGGGATCAAAGTACTTC.

The chain uses TRBV11-1 and TRBJ1-1; no clear D gene. This CDR3 has 13 residues. The V gene lost 5 bases and the J gene lost 4 bases, with 11 bases spanning the gap. Germline assignment: CDR1 SGHAT and CDR2 FQDESV (reference sequence). This CDR3 reads CASSTQECTEAFF. CDR3 nucleotides: TGTGCCAGCAGCACGCAGGAGTGCACTGAAGCTTTCTTT.

For this clonotype: The germline gene is not matched at one end of the junction; a read error may be the cause. The chain combines TRBV20-1 with TRBJ1-2; D might be TRBD1 (5 bases). Germline assignment: CDR1 DFQATT and CDR2 SNEGSKA (reference sequence). CDR3 length: 13 amino acids. CDR3 loop: CSAAPGTAVGNTF. CDR3 DNA: TGCAGTGCCGCCCCAGGGACTGCTGTTGGCAACACCTTC.

A remark on this clonotype: An end of the junction does not agree with germline; a read error may underlie this. This sequence joins TRBV11-2 and TRBJ2-2; weak D call: TRBD2 (7 bases). CDR3 size: 15 residues. Germline V gene sequence: CDR1 SGHAT, CDR2 FQNNGV. CDR3 protein: CASNEGGRSTGGLLF. The CDR3 DNA reads as TGCGCCAGCAACGAAGGTGGCCGAAGCACCGGGGGGCTGCTTTTT.

This clonotype has just one count. Without the conserved terminal phenylalanine or tryptophan, this CDR3 likely stems from a read error. The rearrangement uses TRBV11-3 and TRBJ1-6; tentative D call: TRBD1 (5 bases). The germline gives CDR1 SGHNT, CDR2 YENEEA. The V and J ends lost 6 bases and 7 bases respectively, with 10 bases between them. The CDR3 runs to 13 residues. The CDR3 DNA reads as TGTGCCAGCAGATTTGAGGGGAATTCACCCCTCCACCTT. Translated: CASRFEGNSPLHL.

In the case of this clonotype: The conserved closing phenylalanine or tryptophan is absent in this CDR3, likely reflecting a read error. V gene TRBV11-2 combines with J gene TRBJ1-1; tentatively, D is TRBD1 (6 bases). The germline V gene has CDR1 SGHAT and CDR2 FQNNGV. The CDR3 covers 14 residues. Written as DNA, the CDR3 is TGTGCCAGCAGCACCGACAGGCTTAACATTGAAGCTTTCATT. It yields the protein CASSTDRLNIEAFI.

A note on this clonotype: One end of the junction does not line up with germline, which may come from a read error. The chain joins TRBV11-2 to TRBJ2-3, with a tentative D call TRBD2 (6 bases). The CDR3 contains 14 residues. Germline CDR1 reads SGHAT; CDR2 reads FQNNGV. The CDR3 loop reads CTSSPLANIDTQYF. The CDR3 region has the DNA TGTACCAGCAGTCCTCTAGCGAACATAGATACGCAGTATTTT.

This clonotype was seen a handful of times. Being one base from a much bigger clone, this may be a read error. This sequence joins TRBV12-3 or TRBV12-4 and TRBJ2-1; 11 bases agree with TRBD2. This CDR3 has 13 amino acids. For the CDR3, the DNA is TGTGTCAGCAGTCCTGGGACTAGCGGTGAGCAGTTCTTC. Translation gives CVSSPGTSGEQFF.

Worth noting for this clonotype: A much larger clone is a single base away; this may be a read error. The chain couples TRBV14 to TRBJ2-7; D is ambiguous. CDR1 and CDR2 from the germline V gene are SGHDN and FVKESK. The CDR3 has 11 amino acids. DNA of the CDR3: TGTGCCAGAAGCCGCCGGCGCGAGCAGTACTTC. Translated, it gives CARSRRREQYF.

Details on this clonotype: One end of the junction is discordant with germline, which a read error may explain. The V and J genes are TRBV11-2 and TRBJ2-3, with 8 positions matching TRBD2. Germline V gene data show CDR1 as SGHAT and CDR2 as FQNNGV. This CDR3 has 19 residues. This chain's CDR3 is CASIDRGTRGARGTDSQYF. CDR3 in DNA: TGTGCCAGCATCGACAGAGGGACTAGGGGCGCTAGGGGCACAGATTCGCAGTATTTT.

V and J are TRBV11-1 and TRBJ1-1; D ambiguous. Germline values: CDR1 SGHAT, CDR2 FQDESV (reference sequence). With 7 bases removed from V and 4 bases from J, the gap between germline ends came to 13 bases. The CDR3 runs to 13 residues. CDR3 DNA: TGTGCCAGCATCACGCAGGAGGGCACTGAAGCTTTCTTT. This translates into CASITQEGTEAFF. Full variable domain (rest looked up from reference TRBV11-1 and TRBJ1-1): EAEVAQSPRYKITEKSQAVAFWCDPISGHATLYWYRQILGQGPELLVQFQDESVVDDSQLPKDRFSAERLKGVDSTLKIQPAELGDSAMYLCASITQEGTEAFFGQGTRLTVV.

In its sample, this clonotype was seen once. One end of the junction fails to match germline, which may point to a read error. V is TRBV11-1 and J is TRBJ1-4; D gene unclear. The CDR3 loop spans 15 amino acids. Germline CDR1 reads SGHAT; CDR2 reads FQDESV (reference sequence). CDR3 nucleotides: TGTACCAGCAGCCCTCGCCGGGAGGCGTCTGAAAATCTGTTTTTT. Its protein product is CTSSPRREASENLFF. Complete variable domain (other parts from reference TRBV11-1 and TRBJ1-4): EAEVAQSPRYKITEKSQAVAFWCDPISGHATLYWYRQILGQGPELLVQFQDESVVDDSQLPKDRFSAERLKGVDSTLKIQPAELGDSAMYLCTSSPRREASENLFFGSGTQLSVL.

This clonotype was seen a handful of times. This could be a read error, since a much larger clone is one nucleotide away. The chain uses TRBV5-4 and TRBJ2-2; unclear D gene. Per germline, CDR1 SGHNT and CDR2 YYREEE (reference sequence). V was cut by 0 bases and J by 9 bases, with 9 bases left in between. The CDR3 extends over 13 amino acids. This CDR3 is CASSLDAPRELFF. The CDR3 nucleotides are TGTGCCAGCAGCTTGGATGCACCTAGGGAGCTGTTTTTT.

Comments on this clonotype: The missing conserved phenylalanine or tryptophan at the end of this CDR3 makes a read error likely. This chain uses TRBV20-1 with TRBJ2-5; perhaps TRBD2 as D (5 bases). V was clipped by 0 bases and J by 5 bases, with 7 bases between them. The CDR3 sequence is 12 residues long. Germline V gene lookup returns CDR1 DFQATT and CDR2 SNEGSKA (reference sequence). The CDR3 spells CSAREDLETQYY. Here the CDR3 DNA reads TGCAGTGCTAGAGAGGACTTGGAGACCCAGTACTAC.

The chain uses TRBV12-3 or TRBV12-4 and TRBJ2-7, with D possibly TRBD2 on 6 matching bases. Trimming removed 6 bases from V and 6 bases from J, with 18 bases in between. The CDR3 spans 14 residues. The CDR3 DNA is TGTGCCAGCAGCGCCACGGGAGTCAGAGCCGAGCAGTACTTC. The encoded protein is CASSATGVRAEQYF.

This clonotype has only one observation. This chain connects TRBV5-1 to TRBJ2-2; D is possibly TRBD2 (5 bases). The V gene lost 4 bases and the J gene lost 0 bases, with 16 bases spanning the gap. The CDR3 totals 17 residues. Germline CDR1 is SGHRS and CDR2 is YFSETQ. The CDR3 spells CASSENFGISNTGELFF. In DNA, the CDR3 is TGCGCCAGCAGCGAAAACTTCGGGATATCGAACACCGGGGAGCTGTTTTTT.

This clonotype was counted ten times or more. The chain joins TRBV5-5 to TRBJ1-2; 8 bases line up with TRBD1. Per germline, CDR1 SGHKS and CDR2 YYEKEE (reference sequence). This CDR3 has 16 residues. V shed 0 bases and J 4 bases; nucleotides not matched to a gene: 8. The CDR3 loop reads CASSLGLSGGSYGYTF. Written as DNA, the CDR3 is TGTGCCAGCAGCTTGGGTCTATCAGGGGGCAGCTATGGCTACACCTTC.

This chain connects TRBV11-2 to TRBJ1-1; no clear D gene. The CDR3 length is 13 residues. Germline V gene sequence: CDR1 SGHAT, CDR2 FQNNGV. Trimming left V 2 bases short and J 3 bases short, with 7 bases between. CDR3 loop: CASSLRWYTEAFF. The CDR3 DNA reads as TGTGCCAGCAGCTTAAGATGGTACACTGAAGCTTTCTTT.

Points on this clonotype: Sequence at one end of the junction differs from germline and may be a read error. The chain couples TRBV6-1 to TRBJ1-1, with TRBD1 identical over 8 bases. CDR1 is MNHNS, CDR2 SASEGT, per germline. CDR3 length equals 14 residues. The CDR3 DNA reads TGTGCCAGCTGTGAAGACAGGGGTGACACTGAGGCTTTCTTT. This sequence encodes CASCEDRGDTEAFF.

As for this clonotype: Compared with germline, one end of the junction differs, possibly owing to a read error. The chain uses TRBV4-2 and TRBJ1-4; D unresolved. This CDR3 is built from 17 residues. The germline V gene encodes CDR1 LGHNA and CDR2 YNFKEQ. The CDR3 nucleotides are TGTGCCAGCGGCCAGCTAAGCGCGGCGGGTAATCAGGAAAAACTGTTTTTT. Translating gives CASGQLSAAGNQEKLFF.

CDR3 bases: TGCGCCAGCAGCCAAGACCCCGGCGCGGTTCCGTTCCAGCCCCAGTATTTT. Amino acid sequence: CASSQDPGAVPFQPQYF. V and J are TRBV4-1 and TRBJ1-5; D gene unclear. The J call may be incorrect, as the DNA end agrees better with TRBJ2-3. The V gene's germline CDR1 is MGHRA and CDR2 YSYEKL. The CDR3 is made up of 17 amino acids.

With respect to this clonotype: A read error may account for a junction end that differs from germline. The V and J genes are TRBV4-2 and TRBJ2-2; 14 bases are a match to TRBD2. This CDR3 is built from 18 residues. Germline V gene lookup returns CDR1 LGHNA and CDR2 YNFKEQ. CDR3 sequence: CTSSQETSGRVNTGELFF. The CDR3 DNA reads as TGTACCAGCAGCCAAGAGACTAGCGGGAGGGTGAACACCGGAGAGCTGTTTTTT.

Comment on this clonotype: Germline is not matched at one junction end, which may reflect a read error. The genes are TRBV11-2 and TRBJ2-5; tentatively, D is TRBD1 (6 bases). The CDR3 runs to 12 residues. Germline-derived CDR1 and CDR2 are SGHAT and FQNNGV. The CDR3 reads CVSTVGGETQYF. The CDR3 bases are TGTGTCAGCACCGTAGGGGGAGAGACCCAGTATTTC.

With regard to this clonotype: A read error is likely, as this CDR3 ends without the conserved phenylalanine or tryptophan. This chain joins TRBV11-2 and TRBJ1-1; D gene ambiguous. This CDR3 contains 14 residues. Per the germline V gene, CDR1 is SGHAT and CDR2 is FQNNGV. The CDR3 sequence is CTSSLVGRVTEAFI. CDR3 sequence (DNA): TGTACCAGCAGCCTAGTCGGGAGGGTCACTGAAGCTTTCATT.

For this clonotype: As the CDR3 is not closed by the conserved phenylalanine or tryptophan, this likely results from a read error. This rearrangement joins TRBV6-2 or TRBV6-3 to TRBJ2-1; 9 bases match TRBD2. Germline CDR1 is MNHEY and CDR2 is SVGEGT. The length of the CDR3 is 16 residues. J gave up 9 bases and V 5 bases, and 14 bases lay outside the gene matches. This CDR3 is CASSQGWGGGAVEQFL. In DNA, the CDR3 is TGTGCCAGCAGTCAGGGATGGGGCGGGGGGGCCGTTGAGCAGTTCCTC.

Turning to this clonotype: A read error may account for a junction end that differs from germline. The gene calls are TRBV11-3 and TRBJ2-2, with 8 bases aligning to TRBD2. CDR3 length equals 17 residues. Germline lookup yields CDR1 SGHNT and CDR2 YENEEA. The CDR3 reads CACSHLATSAATGELFF. CDR3 DNA sequence: TGTGCCTGCAGCCACCTCGCGACTAGCGCGGCGACCGGGGAGCTGTTTTTT. Using reference TRBV11-3 and TRBJ2-2 for the parts outside the CDR3, the full variable domain is EAGVVQSPRYKIIEKKQPVAFWCNPISGHNTLYWYLQNLGQGPELLIRYENEEAVDDSQLPKDRFSAERLKGVDSTLKIQPAELGDSAVYLCACSHLATSAATGELFFGEGSRLTVL.

About this clonotype: An end of the junction differs from the germline gene, which may be a read error. The V gene is TRBV6-2 or TRBV6-3, the J gene TRBJ2-3; D gene unclear. The CDR3 is 14 amino acids. From germline, CDR1 is MNHEY and CDR2 SVGEGT. The CDR3 sequence is CASSSRAKRDRQYF. CDR3 nucleotides: TGTGCCAGCAGTTCCCGGGCCAAAAGGGATAGGCAGTATTTT.

Comment on this clonotype: At one of its ends the junction is not consistent with the germline gene, which may arise from a read error. This CDR3 is CTRSQEASPGPATQYF. The CDR3 DNA is TGTACCAGGAGCCAAGAGGCTAGCCCAGGGCCAGCTACGCAGTATTTT. The chain employs TRBV4-2 and TRBJ2-3, with D perhaps being TRBD1 or TRBD2 (5 bases each). Germline V gene lookup returns CDR1 LGHNA and CDR2 YNFKEQ. The CDR3 has 16 amino acids.

The CDR3 region is CSARDREAGVNGYEQYF. The DNA of the CDR3 is TGCAGTGCTAGAGATCGAGAAGCGGGAGTGAACGGTTACGAGCAGTACTTC. This chain joins TRBV20-1 and TRBJ2-7; 8 bases match TRBD2. The CDR3 runs to 17 residues. CDR1 and CDR2 from the germline V gene are DFQATT and SNEGSKA (reference sequence). V gave up 0 bases and J gave up 4 bases; unmatched junction bases: 14.

As to this clonotype: The junction departs from the called germline gene at one end, perhaps through a read error. The V call is TRBV12-3 or TRBV12-4, the J call TRBJ1-1; TRBD1 matches at 10 bases. The CDR3 consists of 17 residues. The CDR3 DNA sequence: TGTGTCAGCAGCATGATTACGACAGGGGGCATGAATACTGAAGCTTTCTTT. Translation: CVSSMITTGGMNTEAFF.